These 9 T cell receptor beta chains came from one sample sequenced in a study of monozygotic twins with inflammatory bowel disease. TCRdb reprocessed the 5' RACE reads, with one entry per CDR3 protein and no DNA. The sample is made up of over 200,000 distinct CDR3 sequences, and the top ten hold approximately 7.7% of it. The sample taken for sequencing was blood. Receptor source: a human donor with ulcerative colitis or Crohn's disease, or a healthy co-twin of an affected twin (not recorded which).

The chain joins TRBV25-1 to TRBJ2-2; TCRdb reports TRBD2, a call that lacks DNA to check it against. This CDR3 spans 14 amino acids. CDR1 is MGHDK and CDR2 is SYGVNS in the germline V gene. The CDR3 sequence: CASATIGKTGELFF.

The rearrangement uses TRBV5-1 and TRBJ2-7. This CDR3 is 15 amino acids long. The V gene's germline CDR1 is SGHRS and CDR2 YFSETQ. The CDR3: CASSLLPTSSYEQYF.

The rearrangement uses TRBV30 and TRBJ2-3; TCRdb's D call of TRBD2 is untestable without DNA. Germline CDR1 GTSNPN, CDR2 SVGIG (reference sequence). There are 14 residues in the CDR3. The CDR3 spells CAWSASSGTDTQYF.

This sequence joins TRBV6-5 and TRBJ2-7; there is no DNA to check the TCRdb D call of TRBD1. Germline V CDR1 and CDR2: MNHEY, SVGAGI. This CDR3 is 13 amino acids long. CDR3 sequence reads: CASSLYRGHEQYF.

V usage is TRBV20-1 and J usage is TRBJ1-3. The germline V gene has CDR1 DFQATT and CDR2 SNEGSKA (reference sequence). This CDR3 contains 12 residues. CDR3 sequence: CSADYSGNTIYF.

The chain joins TRBV20-1 to TRBJ2-2; the D call of TRBD2 rests on TCRdb alone, since no DNA is present to check it. The CDR3 has 15 residues. Germline assignment: CDR1 DFQATT and CDR2 SNEGSKA (reference sequence). The CDR3 spells CSARDGSSITGELFF.

The chain joins TRBV18 to TRBJ2-5; TCRdb names TRBD1, which stays unverified in the absence of DNA. CDR1 and CDR2 from the germline V gene are KGHSH and LQKENI. The CDR3 length is 13 residues. This CDR3 is CASSPGTAETQYF.

The rearrangement joins TRBV6-6 to TRBJ2-2. The germline gives CDR1 MNHNY, CDR2 SVGAGI (reference sequence). This CDR3 region has 12 residues. The CDR3 reads CASRSDTGELFF.

The V call is TRBV5-1, the J call TRBJ1-1. This CDR3 is built from 14 residues. Germline CDR1 SGHRS, CDR2 YFSETQ. CDR3 residues: CASSWERPASEAFF.